This T cell receptor beta chain was identified during a study of blood T cell repertoires in COVID-19. Study in general: Material from acute and convalescent COVID-19 was sourced from the United States, Italy and Spain.

As handled by the study authors: Quantification of nucleated cells was approximated via reference gene primer amplification. Libraries were prepared by immunoSEQ multiplex PCR; TCRdb keeps only in-frame clonotypes and omits some of them. D and trimming come from the DNA, and the V and J calls and clone size come from that table. The data show about 150,000 clones, 70% to 90% seen once. CDR3 length: 15 amino acids. CDR1 and CDR2 (germline): KGHDR, SFDVKD. The trim removed 3 bases at V and 2 bases at J, leaving 3 bases unmatched. The specimen was peripheral blood. V is TRBV24-1 and J is TRBJ1-5; 7 bases line up with TRBD1. The TCR was taken from a woman aged 55-75 years with COVID-19, enrolled during active disease. The CDR3 loop is CATSDVDRGNQPQHF. As DNA, the CDR3 is TGTGCCACCAGTGATGTTGACAGGGGCAATCAGCCCCAGCATTTT.